Below are 3 T cell receptor beta chains sequenced from a single sample in a study of T cells in localized non-small cell lung cancer. The data were produced by immunoSEQ multiplex PCR, yet TCRdb's version contains in-frame clones alone and is incomplete. The sample carries 28,000 or so clones, less than 95% recorded once. The sample was peripheral blood, taken before any cancer treatment. These receptors came from an older female donor with stage II squamous cell lung carcinoma.

The chain links TRBV28 to TRBJ1-3; no definite D call. Germline V gene sequence: CDR1 MDHEN, CDR2 SYDVKM. V was cut by 1 base and J by 0 bases, with 7 bases left in between. The CDR3 has 15 residues. The CDR3 coding sequence is TGTGCCAGCAGTTTATCTCGGATCTCTGGAAACACCATATATTTT. Its translation is CASSLSRISGNTIYF.

The V gene is TRBV30, the J gene TRBJ2-3; tentative D call: TRBD2 (5 bases). Germline V gene data show CDR1 as GTSNPN and CDR2 as SVGIG (reference sequence). The length of the CDR3 is 16 residues. V was clipped by 2 bases and J by 0 bases, with 15 bases between them. The CDR3 is CAWSLFGRTSTDTQYF. CDR3 nucleotide sequence: TGTGCCTGGAGTCTGTTCGGCAGGACTAGCACAGATACGCAGTATTTT.

The chain links TRBV5-1 to TRBJ1-5; D is possibly TRBD1 (6 bases). Between the trimmed V and J ends, which lost 5 bases and 4 bases, there was a span of 16 bases. CDR1 and CDR2 (germline): SGHRS, YFSETQ. The CDR3 is 15 residues long. The CDR3 DNA follows: TGCGCCAGCAGATACAACACAGGGCCAAATCAGCCCCAGCATTTT. Amino acid sequence: CASRYNTGPNQPQHF.